This T cell receptor beta chain was sequenced during a study of technical replicates of blood from a handful of donors. TCRdb keeps only in-frame clones here, not all; method: immunoSEQ multiplex PCR. The table shows some 80,000 clones, with 91% occurring only once. CDR1 SGHRS and CDR2 YFSETQ come from the germline V gene. V was trimmed by 4 bases and J by 6 bases, leaving 15 bases between them. The CDR3 totals 14 residues. J is TRBJ2-3 and V is TRBV5-1, with TRBD2 as a possible D gene (6 bases). The TCR originated in a human donor in good health. Sample: T cells isolated from PBMCs. This CDR3 is CASSLGVAADTQYF. CDR3 DNA: TGCGCCAGCAGCCTCGGGGTAGCGGCGGATACGCAGTATTTT.